These T cell receptor beta chains were read from a single sample in a study of regulatory T cells in long-lasting Graves disease. TCRdb re-called the multiplex PCR reads with MiXCR, one entry per CDR3 protein. The data contain 400,000 to 500,000 distinct CDR3 sequences, 12% to 15% of them singletons. These same data were also listed under a study on T cells in Graves' hyperthyroidism and ophthalmopathy.

The material sequenced was peripheral blood mononuclear cells (PBMCs), taken at new diagnosis, from a patient treated with antithyroid drugs. These receptors were taken from a woman in her fifties or sixties with Graves disease. Both conserved end residues are part of each CDR3. Each record gives: V gene, clone size, J gene, D gene, CDR3 protein, CDR3 DNA. D genes are given only for firm matches. Clone size, where shown, is once, few, many, or a class for clones that have expanded.

>TRBV30|-|TRBJ1-6|TRBD1
CAWSDPNGQGNSPLHF
TGTGCCTGGAGTGACCCGAACGGACAGGGTAATTCACCCCTCCACTTT
>TRBV6-1|many|TRBJ1-5|TRBD1
CASARQGEGPYQPQHF
TGTGCCAGCGCGCGACAGGGCGAGGGTCCCTACCAGCCCCAGCATTTT
>TRBV4-1|-|TRBJ1-5|-
CASSRSRQAGNQPQHF
TGCGCCAGCAGCCGGAGTAGACAGGCCGGCAATCAGCCCCAGCATTTT
>TRBV13|many|TRBJ2-7|-
CATRDSKVSYEQYF
TGTGCCACTCGGGACTCGAAGGTCTCCTACGAGCAGTACTTC
>TRBV3-1|-|TRBJ1-4|TRBD1
CANSLRDRETTNEKLFF
TGTGCCAACAGCCTACGGGACAGGGAGACAACTAATGAAAAACTGTTTTTT
>TRBV27|many|TRBJ2-2|TRBD2
CASSSLGLAENTGELFF
TGTGCCAGCAGTTCCCTAGGACTAGCGGAGAACACCGGGGAGCTGTTTTTT
>TRBV19|many|TRBJ1-1|-
CASRGRGESMNTEAFF
TGTGCCAGTAGGGGCAGGGGCGAAAGCATGAACACTGAAGCTTTCTTT
>TRBV20-1|few|TRBJ2-3|-
CSARPPGGTDTQYF
TGCAGTGCTAGACCCCCGGGAGGCACAGATACGCAGTATTTT
>TRBV6-5|-|TRBJ2-1|TRBD2
CAGSYETSGTYNEQFF
TGTGCCGGCAGTTACGAGACAAGCGGGACCTACAATGAGCAGTTCTTC
>TRBV27|-|TRBJ1-5|-
CASSLGGSGRGQPQHF
TGTGCCAGCAGTTTAGGGGGGTCAGGAAGAGGTCAGCCCCAGCATTTT
>TRBV3-1|once|TRBJ2-2|TRBD2
CASTQLAGVPGELFF
TGTGCCAGCACCCAACTAGCGGGAGTTCCCGGGGAGCTGTTTTTT
>TRBV12-3/TRBV12-4|-|TRBJ2-2|TRBD1
CASAAGTGRSGELFF
TGTGCCAGCGCCGCCGGGACAGGGCGATCCGGGGAGCTGTTTTTT
>TRBV30|-|TRBJ2-1|TRBD2
CAWSGASGRSSYNEQFF
TGTGCCTGGAGTGGGGCTAGCGGGAGGAGCTCCTACAATGAGCAGTTCTTC
>TRBV12-3/TRBV12-4|few|TRBJ2-2|-
CASSFEEYVGELFF
TGTGCCAGCAGTTTCGAGGAGTACGTCGGGGAGCTGTTTTTT
>TRBV5-8|few|TRBJ2-2|-
CASSSQAWKLFF
TGTGCCAGCAGCTCCCAGGCGTGGAAGCTGTTTTTT
>TRBV30|few|TRBJ2-1|-
CAWTMVPTNEQFF
TGTGCCTGGACCATGGTCCCTACCAATGAGCAGTTCTTC
>TRBV6-1|few|TRBJ1-3|-
CASSEGAVLFSGNTIYF
TGTGCCAGCAGTGAAGGGGCAGTCCTTTTCTCTGGAAACACCATATATTTT
>TRBV7-9|few|TRBJ1-5|-
CASSLAAGRDTNQPQHF
TGTGCCAGCAGCTTAGCGGCGGGCAGAGACACCAATCAGCCCCAGCATTTT
>TRBV9|-|TRBJ2-2|TRBD2
CASTPKGSSGANTGELFF
TGTGCCAGCACCCCTAAAGGGTCTAGCGGAGCGAACACCGGGGAGCTGTTTTTT
>TRBV2|-|TRBJ2-5|TRBD2
CASSQDPRGTGTQYF
TGCGCCAGCAGCCAAGATCCGCGGGGGACCGGGACCCAGTACTTC
>TRBV9|many|TRBJ2-5|TRBD2
CASSNGRGETQYF
TGTGCCAGCAGCAACGGGAGGGGAGAGACCCAGTACTTC
>TRBV7-8|few|TRBJ1-2|-
CASSEGHVTGYTF
TGTGCCAGCAGCGAAGGACACGTCACGGGCTACACCTTC
>TRBV28|many|TRBJ2-1|TRBD1
CASSFRAGTGFLSTYNEQFF
TGTGCCAGCAGTTTCCGTGCCGGGACAGGCTTCCTTTCGACCTACAATGAGCAGTTCTTC
>TRBV6-1|many|TRBJ1-4|TRBD1
CASSDAPGQGVEKLFF
TGTGCCAGCAGTGACGCTCCGGGACAGGGGGTTGAAAAACTGTTTTTT
>TRBV28|many|TRBJ2-3|TRBD2
CASSPDWRGLAGQPDTQYF
TGTGCCAGCAGCCCTGACTGGCGGGGACTAGCAGGCCAGCCAGATACGCAGTATTTT
>TRBV7-8|many|TRBJ2-1|TRBD2
CASSSGLATNEQFF
TGTGCCAGCAGCTCGGGACTAGCAACGAATGAGCAGTTCTTC
>TRBV3-1|few|TRBJ1-2|-
CASSQDRRFGGYTF
TGTGCCAGCAGCCAAGATAGACGGTTCGGCGGCTACACCTTC
>TRBV9|few|TRBJ2-2|TRBD2
CASSVPGTSANTGELFF
TGTGCCAGCAGCGTCCCCGGGACTAGCGCTAACACCGGGGAGCTGTTTTTT
>TRBV5-1|few|TRBJ2-3|TRBD2
CASSLVSGRSSTDTQYF
TGCGCCAGCAGCTTGGTTAGCGGGAGGTCTAGCACAGATACGCAGTATTTT
>TRBV5-1|-|TRBJ2-5|-
CASSHTWTRPGTQYF
TGCGCCAGCAGCCATACCTGGACTCGCCCGGGGACCCAGTACTTC
>TRBV4-1|many|TRBJ1-1|-
CASSQPKTGYTEAFF
TGCGCCAGCAGCCAACCAAAAACAGGGTACACTGAAGCTTTCTTT
>TRBV13|-|TRBJ2-5|TRBD1
CASSLRDRPTRETQYF
TGTGCCAGCAGCTTACGGGACAGGCCAACAAGGGAGACCCAGTACTTC
>TRBV5-1|-|TRBJ2-7|TRBD1
CASSIGTGFGEQYF
TGCGCCAGCAGCATAGGGACAGGGTTTGGCGAGCAGTACTTC
>TRBV2|-|TRBJ2-1|TRBD2
CASSQDRVGRLSYNEQFF
TGCGCCAGCAGCCAAGATCGGGTCGGGAGGCTGTCCTACAATGAGCAGTTCTTC
>TRBV19|-|TRBJ2-2|-
CASTLTRINTGELFF
TGTGCCAGTACCCTGACTAGGATCAACACCGGGGAGCTGTTTTTT
>TRBV19|-|TRBJ1-5|TRBD1
CASSDFRGNSNQPQHF
TGTGCCAGTAGTGACTTCAGGGGGAATAGCAATCAGCCCCAGCATTTT
>TRBV2|-|TRBJ2-7|TRBD2
CASSEALAGASEQYF
TGTGCCAGCAGTGAAGCTCTAGCGGGAGCTTCCGAGCAGTACTTC
>TRBV19|few|TRBJ2-2|TRBD2
CASTSLLAGGPRAGELFF
TGTGCCAGTACCTCCTTATTAGCGGGAGGACCCCGCGCCGGGGAGCTGTTTTTT
>TRBV9|-|TRBJ2-6|-
CASSPRTVYSGANVLTF
TGTGCCAGCAGCCCACGGACAGTATACTCTGGGGCCAACGTCCTGACTTTC
>TRBV11-2|many|TRBJ2-7|TRBD2
CASSQRTYEWGRAYEQYF
TGTGCCAGCAGCCAAAGAACGTATGAATGGGGGAGGGCCTACGAGCAGTACTTC
>TRBV10-2|many|TRBJ2-7|-
CASTQTGTHSYEQYF
TGCGCCAGCACCCAGACCGGGACCCACTCCTACGAGCAGTACTTC
>TRBV6-1|many|TRBJ2-3|-
CASSIFAPEITSTDTQYF
TGTGCCAGCAGCATTTTTGCCCCAGAAATCACTAGCACAGATACGCAGTATTTT
>TRBV9|-|TRBJ2-2|TRBD2
CASSGAGGHTGELFF
TGTGCCAGCAGCGGAGCGGGAGGGCACACCGGGGAGCTGTTTTTT
>TRBV11-2|many|TRBJ2-1|TRBD2
CASSLGGLDNEQFF
TGTGCCAGCAGCTTGGGGGGACTAGACAATGAGCAGTTCTTC
>TRBV12-3/TRBV12-4|many|TRBJ1-6|-
CASSLHGAESPLHF
TGTGCCAGCAGTTTACACGGGGCAGAGTCACCCCTCCACTTT
>TRBV7-9|many|TRBJ2-3|-
CASSLMLSTDTQYF
TGTGCCAGCAGCTTAATGCTCAGCACAGATACGCAGTATTTT
>TRBV25-1|-|TRBJ2-7|TRBD1
CASSAPGTGGEQYF
TGTGCCAGCAGTGCACCCGGGACAGGGGGCGAGCAGTACTTC
>TRBV3-1|many|TRBJ2-5|TRBD2
CASSRSGSFTETQYF
TGTGCCAGCAGCCGTAGCGGGAGTTTTACCGAGACCCAGTACTTC
>TRBV2|-|TRBJ2-3|TRBD1
CASGSGTGTDTQYF
TGTGCCAGCGGATCCGGGACAGGCACAGATACGCAGTATTTT
>TRBV10-1|many|TRBJ2-2|-
CASSEQWTGELFF
TGCGCCAGCAGTGAGCAGTGGACCGGGGAGCTGTTTTTT
>TRBV20-1|many|TRBJ2-2|-
CSAPGQRNTGELFF
TGCAGTGCCCCGGGACAACGGAACACCGGGGAGCTGTTTTTT
>TRBV19|-|TRBJ2-7|TRBD2
CASSPGGGPYEQYF
TGTGCCAGTAGTCCGGGAGGAGGCCCATACGAGCAGTACTTC
>TRBV29-1|-|TRBJ1-1|-
CSVVQRVRNTEAFF
TGCAGCGTTGTCCAGAGGGTTCGAAACACTGAAGCTTTCTTT
>TRBV27|many|TRBJ2-7|-
CASSLSGGGTYEQYF
TGTGCCAGCAGTCTAAGCGGAGGAGGTACCTACGAGCAGTACTTC
>TRBV7-9|many|TRBJ2-1|TRBD2
CASSLVGLAGEVQYNEQFF
TGTGCCAGCAGCTTAGTAGGTCTAGCGGGGGAAGTCCAGTACAATGAGCAGTTCTTC